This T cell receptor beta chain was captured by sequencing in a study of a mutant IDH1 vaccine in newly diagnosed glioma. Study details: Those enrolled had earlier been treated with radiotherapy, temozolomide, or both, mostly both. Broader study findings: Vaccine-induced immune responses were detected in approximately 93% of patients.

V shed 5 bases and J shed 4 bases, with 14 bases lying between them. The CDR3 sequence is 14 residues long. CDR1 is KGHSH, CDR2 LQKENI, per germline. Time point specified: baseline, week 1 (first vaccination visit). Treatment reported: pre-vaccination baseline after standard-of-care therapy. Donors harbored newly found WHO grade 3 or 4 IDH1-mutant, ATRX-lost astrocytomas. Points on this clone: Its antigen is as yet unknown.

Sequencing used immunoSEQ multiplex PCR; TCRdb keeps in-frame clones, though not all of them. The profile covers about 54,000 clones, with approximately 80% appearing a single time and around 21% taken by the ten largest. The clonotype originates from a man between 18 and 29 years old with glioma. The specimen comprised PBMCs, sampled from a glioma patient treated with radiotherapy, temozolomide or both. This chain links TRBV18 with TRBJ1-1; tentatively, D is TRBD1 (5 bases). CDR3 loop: CASSNFRGATEAFF. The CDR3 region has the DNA TGTGCCAGCTCAAATTTTAGGGGCGCCACTGAAGCTTTCTTT.